This is a list of T cell receptor beta chains from one sample in a study of blood T cell repertoires in COVID-19. Produced via immunoSEQ multiplex PCR; TCRdb's table is partial and in-frame only. The table has over 250,000 clones, around 87% seen once. Sequencing was carried out using PBMCs or T cells enriched from blood (not recorded which). The source is a woman between 25 and 40 years old who had recovered from COVID-19. The CDR3 runs from the conserved cysteine through the conserved F or W. Each record gives: V gene, clone size, CDR3 length, J gene, D gene, CDR3 DNA, CDR3 protein. The D gene is left open where the match is weak. Not all rows give a size; the values are once, few, many and, for expanded clones, a class.

v_call: TRBV25-1
clone_size: -
cdr3_length: 15
j_call: TRBJ1-2
d_call: -
cdr3_nt: TGTGCCAGCAGTGCCGGGCCAGGGATTTGGCATGGCTACACCTTC
cdr3_aa: CASSAGPGIWHGYTF

v_call: TRBV6-5
clone_size: -
cdr3_length: 15
j_call: TRBJ1-1
d_call: -
cdr3_nt: TGTGCCAGCAGCCTCGAACAGGGATGGGGCACTGAAGCTTTCTTT
cdr3_aa: CASSLEQGWGTEAFF

v_call: TRBV6-5
clone_size: -
cdr3_length: 13
j_call: TRBJ1-2
d_call: -
cdr3_nt: TGTGCCAGCAGTACCCGGGAGGACTATGGCTACACCTTC
cdr3_aa: CASSTREDYGYTF

v_call: TRBV19
clone_size: -
cdr3_length: 15
j_call: TRBJ1-1
d_call: -
cdr3_nt: TGTGCCAGTAGTAGATTGAGGGCCCTGAACACTGAAGCTTTCTTT
cdr3_aa: CASSRLRALNTEAFF

v_call: TRBV25-1
clone_size: -
cdr3_length: 15
j_call: TRBJ1-2
d_call: -
cdr3_nt: TGTGCCAGCAGGGCTCAGGGCCGTGGGGCCGTTGGCTACACCTTC
cdr3_aa: CASRAQGRGAVGYTF

v_call: TRBV5-1
clone_size: once
cdr3_length: 13
j_call: TRBJ1-1
d_call: -
cdr3_nt: TGCGCCAGCAGCTTGGACCTCAGGGTTAGAGCTTTCTTT
cdr3_aa: CASSLDLRVRAFF

v_call: TRBV2
clone_size: -
cdr3_length: 12
j_call: TRBJ1-5
d_call: TRBD1
cdr3_nt: TGTGCCAGCAGTTCAACGAAGGGGGCCCCGCATTTT
cdr3_aa: CASSSTKGAPHF

v_call: TRBV2
clone_size: once
cdr3_length: 15
j_call: TRBJ1-2
d_call: -
cdr3_nt: TGTGCCAGCAGTGGTTTGGCCATTACCCTCTATGGCTACACCTTC
cdr3_aa: CASSGLAITLYGYTF

v_call: TRBV5-4
clone_size: -
cdr3_length: 16
j_call: TRBJ1-3
d_call: -
cdr3_nt: TGTGCCAGCAGCTTGGGTCGGGGGGCTGGTGGAAACACCATATATTTT
cdr3_aa: CASSLGRGAGGNTIYF

v_call: TRBV9
clone_size: -
cdr3_length: 16
j_call: TRBJ1-3
d_call: -
cdr3_nt: TGTGCCAGCAGCTCACGAACCGAGAACCGAGGAAACACCATATATTTT
cdr3_aa: CASSSRTENRGNTIYF

v_call: TRBV7-8
clone_size: once
cdr3_length: 15
j_call: TRBJ2-7
d_call: TRBD2
cdr3_nt: TGTGCCAGCAGCTCTCTATATAGCGGGGGTTACGAGCAGTACTTC
cdr3_aa: CASSSLYSGGYEQYF

v_call: TRBV7-2
clone_size: -
cdr3_length: 13
j_call: TRBJ2-7
d_call: TRBD1
cdr3_nt: TGTGCCAGCAGCCGGGACAGGGAAAACGAGCAGTACTTC
cdr3_aa: CASSRDRENEQYF

v_call: TRBV11-2
clone_size: -
cdr3_length: 13
j_call: TRBJ1-5
d_call: -
cdr3_nt: TGTGCCAGCAGCTTAACGCCGGGGCAGCCCCAGCATTTT
cdr3_aa: CASSLTPGQPQHF

v_call: TRBV15
clone_size: -
cdr3_length: 14
j_call: TRBJ2-1
d_call: TRBD2
cdr3_nt: TGTGCCACCAGCAGAAAACAAGCGGGGAATGAGCAGTTCTTC
cdr3_aa: CATSRKQAGNEQFF

v_call: TRBV12-5
clone_size: -
cdr3_length: 15
j_call: TRBJ1-5
d_call: TRBD1
cdr3_nt: TGTGCTAGTGGTTTGGAGGGACAGGGGAATCAGCCCCAGCATTTT
cdr3_aa: CASGLEGQGNQPQHF

v_call: TRBV4-3
clone_size: -
cdr3_length: 16
j_call: TRBJ2-5
d_call: -
cdr3_nt: TGCGCCAGCAGCCAGTCGGTGGCGGCTTCACAAGAGACCCAGTACTTC
cdr3_aa: CASSQSVAASQETQYF

v_call: TRBV20-1
clone_size: -
cdr3_length: 11
j_call: TRBJ2-7
d_call: TRBD2
cdr3_nt: TGCAGTGCCCCTCGGGGGGTCGAGCAGTACTTC
cdr3_aa: CSAPRGVEQYF

v_call: TRBV5-4
clone_size: -
cdr3_length: 16
j_call: TRBJ1-6
d_call: -
cdr3_nt: TGTGCCAGCAGAAGGGACATCAGCTCCTATAATTCACCCCTCCACTTT
cdr3_aa: CASRRDISSYNSPLHF

v_call: TRBV4-3
clone_size: -
cdr3_length: 17
j_call: TRBJ1-5
d_call: TRBD1
cdr3_nt: TGCGCCAGCAGCCAAGATCTTTGGACAGGGAGCAATCAGCCCCAGCATTTT
cdr3_aa: CASSQDLWTGSNQPQHF

v_call: TRBV18
clone_size: -
cdr3_length: 13
j_call: TRBJ1-2
d_call: -
cdr3_nt: TGTGCCAGCTCACCCCCAGGGGTCTATGGCTACACCTTC
cdr3_aa: CASSPPGVYGYTF

v_call: TRBV19
clone_size: -
cdr3_length: 15
j_call: TRBJ1-4
d_call: -
cdr3_nt: TGTGCCAGCTCACAGGGAGGGGCAACTAATGAAAAACTGTTTTTT
cdr3_aa: CASSQGGATNEKLFF

v_call: TRBV19
clone_size: once
cdr3_length: 13
j_call: TRBJ2-7
d_call: TRBD1
cdr3_nt: TGTGCCAGTAGTGGGACAGGGGGTAACGAGCAGTACTTC
cdr3_aa: CASSGTGGNEQYF

v_call: TRBV12-3/TRBV12-4
clone_size: few
cdr3_length: 13
j_call: TRBJ1-1
d_call: -
cdr3_nt: TGTGCCAGCAGTTTGCGCGGGAACACTGAAGCTTTCTTT
cdr3_aa: CASSLRGNTEAFF

v_call: TRBV7-8
clone_size: -
cdr3_length: 15
j_call: TRBJ1-1
d_call: -
cdr3_nt: TGTGCCAGCAGCTTAGTGGCAGGGGCGGGTACTGAAGCTTTCTTT
cdr3_aa: CASSLVAGAGTEAFF

v_call: TRBV4-1
clone_size: -
cdr3_length: 15
j_call: TRBJ2-7
d_call: -
cdr3_nt: TGCGCCAGCAGCTCCCGGCAGGGAAGCTCCTACGAGCAGTACTTC
cdr3_aa: CASSSRQGSSYEQYF

v_call: TRBV3-1/TRBV3-2
clone_size: -
cdr3_length: 15
j_call: TRBJ1-2
d_call: TRBD1
cdr3_nt: TGTGCCAGCAGCCTTCCCGGGACAGGACGCTATGGCTACACCTTC
cdr3_aa: CASSLPGTGRYGYTF

v_call: TRBV10-3
clone_size: -
cdr3_length: 14
j_call: TRBJ1-1
d_call: TRBD1
cdr3_nt: TGTGCCATCAGTCACAGGGGGCGCGAGACTGAAGCTTTCTTT
cdr3_aa: CAISHRGRETEAFF

v_call: TRBV30
clone_size: -
cdr3_length: 13
j_call: TRBJ2-5
d_call: TRBD2
cdr3_nt: TGTGCCTGGAGTGTCGGGGGGGTGGAGACCCAGTACTTC
cdr3_aa: CAWSVGGVETQYF

v_call: TRBV29-1
clone_size: -
cdr3_length: 15
j_call: TRBJ1-2
d_call: TRBD1
cdr3_nt: TGCAGCGTTGGCCCGACAGGGGGCGGGAAGTATGGCTACACCTTC
cdr3_aa: CSVGPTGGGKYGYTF

v_call: TRBV6-5
clone_size: -
cdr3_length: 15
j_call: TRBJ2-1
d_call: TRBD2
cdr3_nt: TGTGCCAGCGGGACGGGGGGACGTGCGAGCAATGAGCAGTTCTTC
cdr3_aa: CASGTGGRASNEQFF

v_call: TRBV5-4
clone_size: -
cdr3_length: 15
j_call: TRBJ1-2
d_call: -
cdr3_nt: TGTGCCAGCAGCCCCCGTCACGGAGGGGACTATGGCTACACCTTC
cdr3_aa: CASSPRHGGDYGYTF

v_call: TRBV5-5
clone_size: few
cdr3_length: 13
j_call: TRBJ2-7
d_call: -
cdr3_nt: TGTGCCAGCAGCTCCAGGGATGACTACGAGCAGTACTTC
cdr3_aa: CASSSRDDYEQYF

v_call: TRBV21-1
clone_size: few
cdr3_length: 10
j_call: TRBJ2-7
d_call: -
cdr3_nt: TGTGCCAGCAGCCCACTGGAGACAGGTTTC
cdr3_aa: CASSPLETGF

v_call: TRBV7-8
clone_size: -
cdr3_length: 15
j_call: TRBJ2-3
d_call: -
cdr3_nt: TGTGCCAGCAGCTTAGGGCTGGTTTTCACAGATACGCAGTATTTT
cdr3_aa: CASSLGLVFTDTQYF

v_call: TRBV3-1/TRBV3-2
clone_size: -
cdr3_length: 16
j_call: TRBJ2-5
d_call: TRBD2
cdr3_nt: TGTGCCAGCAGCCAAGGCGTGCGAGCGGGGGTAGAGACCCAGTACTTC
cdr3_aa: CASSQGVRAGVETQYF

v_call: TRBV7-2
clone_size: -
cdr3_length: 17
j_call: TRBJ1-2
d_call: -
cdr3_nt: TGTGCCAGCAGCTTACGGGATGGATTTGTGGGCGTAGATGGCTACACCTTC
cdr3_aa: CASSLRDGFVGVDGYTF

v_call: TRBV3-1/TRBV3-2
clone_size: -
cdr3_length: 18
j_call: TRBJ2-5
d_call: TRBD2
cdr3_nt: TGTGCCAGCAGCCCCAGGGTAGCGGGGGCCTCCTCCCAAGAGACCCAGTACTTC
cdr3_aa: CASSPRVAGASSQETQYF